The T cell receptor beta chain under discussion was sequenced for a study of T cells in narcolepsy. In the study overall: Patients with NT1 or NT2 and healthy control donors were enrolled.

This clone has more than one count but fewer than ten. No antigen is known for it. The repertoire was sequenced with immunoSEQ multiplex PCR; TCRdb's copy has only in-frame clones and lacks some. This sample carries 28,000 or so clones, approximately 89% of them seen once, and the ten largest clones take 0.9% to 1.2%. Germline CDR1 reads MNHEY; CDR2 reads SVGAGI. V shed 8 bases and J 9 bases; nucleotides not matched to a gene: 0. This CDR3 is built from 12 residues. Whole-study findings and limits: Healthy controls reportedly lacked the autoreactive clonotypes serially found in patients' blood. Autoreactive HCRT-specific and TRIB2-specific clonotypes were marked in same-patient CSF-versus-blood CD4+ comparisons.

This clonotype originated in a human donor with narcolepsy. The sequencing input was CD45RA- memory CD4+ T cells from PBMCs. V is TRBV6-5 and J is TRBJ2-1; 14 bases line up with TRBD2. CDR3 DNA sequence: TGTGCCAGCGGACTAGCGGGGGGTGAGCAGTTCTTC. This sequence encodes CASGLAGGEQFF.